The 29 T cell receptor beta chains listed next were all sequenced from one sample in a study of patients and donors after allogeneic stem cell transplantation. TCRdb reprocessed the RT-PCR reads via MiXCR and lists one record per CDR3 protein. The table includes approximately 160,000 distinct CDR3 sequences, about 29% detected once. Sequenced material: blood, either unsorted or a sorted T cell fraction (not recorded which). The receptors shown here come from a human donor who was either an allogeneic HSCT recipient or a stem cell or donor lymphocyte infusion donor (not recorded which). It is not recorded whose cells these are; they may come from a transplant donor.

This clonotype was seen only a few times. The chain recombines TRBV27 with TRBJ1-1, with TRBD1 matching over 7 bases. Germline assignment: CDR1 MNHEY and CDR2 SMNVEV (reference sequence). Trimming cost V 0 bases and J 8 bases; bases outside gene matches: 6. The CDR3 sequence is 14 residues long. CDR3 DNA: TGTGCCAGCAGTTTATCGGTAACAGGGGCCGAAGCTTTCTTT. Amino acid sequence: CASSLSVTGAEAFF.

This clonotype appeared a single time. The chain couples TRBV6-6 to TRBJ2-7, with unresolved D. The V and J ends lost 5 bases and 7 bases respectively, with 12 bases between them. Germline loops: CDR1 MNHNY, CDR2 SVGAGI (reference sequence). The CDR3 consists of 12 residues. The CDR3 sequence: CASSPSVGEQYF. CDR3 sequence (DNA): TGTGCCAGCAGTCCCTCAGTCGGGGAGCAGTACTTC.

This clonotype was found a few times. The chain recombines TRBV29-1 with TRBJ1-1; TRBD1 agrees at 8 bases. CDR1 and CDR2 from the germline V gene are SQVTM and ANQGSEA. Losses at the gene ends were 3 bases for V and 1 base for J; bases not matched to a gene: 1. The CDR3 spans 13 residues. CDR3 bases: TGCAGCGTTGAGGGACAGGCGAACACTGAAGCTTTCTTT. It specifies CSVEGQANTEAFF. Supplemented by reference TRBV29-1 and TRBJ1-1, the full variable domain reads SAVISQKPSRDICQRGTSLTIQCQVDSQVTMMFWYRQQPGQSLTLIATANQGSEATYESGFVIDKFPISRPNLTFSTLTVSNMSPEDSSIYLCSVEGQANTEAFFGQGTRLTVV.

This clonotype came up a few times. The J gene is TRBJ2-1, the V gene TRBV20-1; maybe TRBD2 (6 bases). The germline V gene has CDR1 DFQATT and CDR2 SNEGSKA (reference sequence). The CDR3 has 13 residues. Trimming took 2 bases from V and 11 from J, leaving 16 bases between them. CDR3 DNA sequence: TGCAGTGCTAGATTCAGGGCGGGATCGCAGCAGTTCTTC. It yields the protein CSARFRAGSQQFF.

Only a few counts were recorded for this clonotype. This sequence joins TRBV7-6 and TRBJ1-4; perhaps TRBD1 as D (6 bases). The CDR3 extends over 15 amino acids. V lost 5 bases to trimming and J lost 7 bases, with 17 bases between them. In germline, CDR1 is SGHVS, CDR2 FNYEAQ. CDR3 residues: CASSPFRGRSEKLFF. CDR3 nucleotide sequence: TGTGCCAGCAGCCCCTTCAGGGGAAGGAGTGAAAAACTGTTTTTT.

V gene TRBV2 combines with J gene TRBJ2-7, with D tentatively TRBD2 (5 bases). The V gene's germline CDR1 is SNHLY and CDR2 FYNNEI. Trimming removed 6 bases at V and 0 bases at J, with 12 bases between. CDR3 length: 14 residues. The CDR3 DNA is TGTGCCAGCAGAGGACTTGACCTCTCCTACGAGCAGTACTTC. Its translation is CASRGLDLSYEQYF.

This clonotype was counted a few times. The rearrangement joins TRBV11-2 to TRBJ2-1, with TRBD2 as a possible D gene (5 bases). The V end was cut by 4 bases, the J end by 3 bases, with 10 bases between. The CDR3 is made up of 14 amino acids. Germline values: CDR1 SGHAT, CDR2 FQNNGV. CDR3 amino acids: CASSWEPFYNEQFF. For the CDR3, the DNA is TGTGCCAGCAGCTGGGAGCCCTTCTACAATGAGCAGTTCTTC.

The chain employs TRBV5-5 and TRBJ1-6, with no clear D. Trimming cost V 4 bases and J 8 bases, with 10 bases left between them. CDR1 SGHKS and CDR2 YYEKEE come from the germline V gene (reference sequence). The length of the CDR3 is 13 residues. The CDR3 coding sequence is TGTGCCAGCAGCGTAAGGGTGGATTCACCCCTCCACTTT. Translation: CASSVRVDSPLHF. The full variable domain, with the rest looked up from reference TRBV5-5 and TRBJ1-6, is DAGVTQSPTHLIKTRGQQVTLRCSPISGHKSVSWYQQVLGQGPQFIFQYYEKEERGRGNFPDRFSARQFPNYSSELNVNALLLGDSALYLCASSVRVDSPLHFGNGTRLTVT.

This chain uses TRBV20-1 with TRBJ1-1, with D hard to call. The CDR3 has 13 amino acids. V was cut by 0 bases and J by 7 bases, with 12 bases left in between. CDR1 and CDR2 (germline): DFQATT, SNEGSKA (reference sequence). This chain's CDR3 is CSARDLGLLEAFF. The CDR3 DNA reads TGCAGTGCTAGAGATCTAGGATTACTTGAAGCTTTCTTT.

This clonotype was counted many times. This rearrangement joins TRBV12-3 or TRBV12-4 to TRBJ1-2; D perhaps matches TRBD1 (5 bases). This CDR3 is 13 amino acids long. V lost 5 bases, J lost 7 bases, and 14 bases lay in between. The CDR3 reads CASSGSGTRGYTF. In DNA, the CDR3 is TGTGCCAGCAGTGGTTCCGGGACGCGTGGCTACACCTTC.

This clonotype occurred many times. The J gene is TRBJ1-5, the V gene TRBV28; 7 bases fit TRBD1. Germline CDR1 MDHEN, CDR2 SYDVKM. Losses at the gene ends were 6 bases for V and 7 bases for J; bases not matched to a gene: 6. The CDR3 consists of 13 residues. The CDR3 is CASSEGAGQPQHF. The CDR3 coding sequence is TGTGCCAGCAGCGAGGGGGCAGGACAGCCCCAGCATTTT.

In this sample, this clonotype turned up a few times. The J gene is TRBJ2-1, the V gene TRBV6-2 or TRBV6-3, with unresolved D. Trimming removed 4 bases at V and 11 bases at J, with 9 bases between. From germline, CDR1 is MNHEY and CDR2 SVGEGT. The CDR3 totals 11 residues. CDR3 bases: TGTGCCAGCAGTTTAGGACCAAAGCAGTTCTTC. Its translation is CASSLGPKQFF.

This clonotype was counted between two and nine times. CDR3 sequence: CASSFIAKNIQYF. In DNA, the CDR3 is TGTGCCAGCAGCTTCATAGCCAAAAACATTCAGTACTTC. This chain joins TRBV5-6 and TRBJ2-4; the D is unclear. Germline values: CDR1 SGHDT, CDR2 YYEEEE. The CDR3 has 13 residues. The V and J ends lost 2 bases and 0 bases respectively, with 3 bases between them.

This clonotype was recorded a few times. The chain recombines TRBV4-2 with TRBJ2-3, with 9 bases lining up with TRBD1. V was clipped by 3 bases and J by 6 bases; unmatched bases: 10. This CDR3 has 16 amino acids. Germline V lookup: CDR1 LGHNA, CDR2 YNFKEQ. DNA for the CDR3: TGTGCCAGCAGCCAGCCGGGACAGGGTAATCTTGATACGCAGTATTTT. Its protein is CASSQPGQGNLDTQYF.

The chain joins TRBV9 to TRBJ2-7; 11 bases line up with TRBD1. Germline V gene data show CDR1 as SGDLS and CDR2 as YYNGEE. The CDR3 covers 16 residues. The trim removed 0 bases at V and 2 bases at J, leaving 4 bases unmatched. CDR3 loop: CASSVGGQGEAYEQYF. The CDR3, as DNA: TGTGCCAGCAGCGTAGGGGGACAGGGGGAAGCCTACGAGCAGTACTTC. The complete variable domain, with remaining parts taken from reference TRBV9 and TRBJ2-7, reads DSGVTQTPKHLITATGQRVTLRCSPRSGDLSVYWYQQSLDQGLQFLIQYYNGEERAKGNILERFSAQQFPDLHSELNLSSLELGDSALYFCASSVGGQGEAYEQYFGPGTRLTVT.

The rearrangement links TRBV20-1 to TRBJ2-7; 7 nucleotides match TRBD1. This CDR3 is 16 amino acids long. Trimming removed 1 base from V and 2 bases from J; junction bases left unmatched: 11. CDR1 DFQATT and CDR2 SNEGSKA come from the germline V gene (reference sequence). CDR3 in DNA: TGCAGTGCTAGAGCCTCTTGGGCAGGGGGTACCTACGAGCAGTACTTC. This sequence encodes CSARASWAGGTYEQYF.

In its sample, this clonotype was seen a few times. The chain employs TRBV4-3 and TRBJ1-4, with D perhaps matching TRBD1 (5 bases). Germline V lookup: CDR1 LGHNA, CDR2 YSLEER. V was shortened by 1 base and J by 4 bases, with 10 bases between the two germline ends. This CDR3 region has 15 residues. CDR3 nucleotide sequence: TGCGCCAGCAGCCAAGTGCCGGGACTTAATGAAAAACTGTTTTTT. This sequence encodes CASSQVPGLNEKLFF.

Of note for this clonotype: One junction end does not reproduce the germline sequence, and a read error may be involved. The rearrangement uses TRBV7-9 and TRBJ2-6, with 9 bases lining up with TRBD1. The V gene's germline CDR1 is SEHNR and CDR2 FQNEAQ (reference sequence). The CDR3 covers 10 residues. CDR3 region: CASSVGTGPF. As DNA, the CDR3 is TGTGCCAGCAGCGTCGGGACAGGGCCTTTC.

The rearrangement joins TRBV21-1 to TRBJ2-1; no check of the table's D call, TRBD1, against the DNA was made. TRBV21-1 is listed as a pseudogene. The CDR3 is 13 residues long. The CDR3 loop reads CASSCRTDNEQFF. The CDR3, as DNA: TGTGCCAGCAGCTGCCGGACAGACAATGAGCAGTTCTTC.

This clonotype was counted only a few times. This sequence joins TRBV3-1 and TRBJ1-2, with D unresolved. The V and J ends lost 3 bases and 0 bases respectively, with 2 bases between them. CDR1 and CDR2 (germline): LGHDT, YNNKEL (reference sequence). The CDR3 loop spans 12 amino acids. The CDR3 here is CASSQPNYGYTF. CDR3 bases: TGTGCCAGCAGCCAGCCTAACTATGGCTACACCTTC.

The rearrangement links TRBV27 to TRBJ2-7; D call uncertain. Germline-derived CDR1 and CDR2 are MNHEY and SMNVEV (reference sequence). Between the trimmed V and J ends, which lost 0 bases and 3 bases, there was a span of 6 bases. The CDR3 has 13 residues. The CDR3 loop reads CASSLSTSYEQYF. The CDR3 DNA reads as TGTGCCAGCAGTTTATCGACAAGCTACGAGCAGTACTTC.

This clonotype was counted between two and nine times. The V call is TRBV6-1, the J call TRBJ1-4; 7 bases match TRBD1. The CDR3 is 14 amino acids. Trimming at V came to 6 bases and at J to 7 bases, leaving 8 bases not matched to a gene. Germline CDR1 and CDR2: MNHNS and SASEGT. This CDR3 is CASRQQGTSEKLFF. CDR3 bases: TGTGCCAGCAGACAACAGGGGACGAGTGAAAAACTGTTTTTT.

This chain joins TRBV11-2 and TRBJ1-4, with D possibly being TRBD1 (5 bases). This CDR3 has 16 residues. CDR1 is SGHAT and CDR2 is FQNNGV in the germline V gene. V dropped 0 bases and J dropped 1 base, with 9 bases sitting between them. The CDR3 sequence: CASSLDPGGTNEKLFF. The CDR3 DNA reads TGTGCCAGCAGCTTAGATCCTGGGGGAACTAATGAAAAACTGTTTTTT.

The V and J genes are TRBV15 and TRBJ1-5; perhaps TRBD1 as D (6 bases). In germline, CDR1 is LNHNV, CDR2 YYDKDF (reference sequence). The CDR3 is 17 amino acids. The ends were cut back, 5 bases at V and 2 bases at J, with 19 bases in the middle. CDR3 in amino acids: CATSGADGGGRNQPQHF. The CDR3, as DNA: TGTGCCACCAGCGGGGCCGATGGGGGCGGACGCAATCAGCCCCAGCATTTT. Combining the CDR3 with reference TRBV15 and TRBJ1-5 gives the whole variable domain DAMVIQNPRYQVTQFGKPVTLSCSQTLNHNVMYWYQQKSSQAPKLLFHYYDKDFNNEADTPDNFQSRRPNTSFCFLDIRSPGLGDTAMYLCATSGADGGGRNQPQHFGDGTRLSIL.

The rearrangement links TRBV6-2 or TRBV6-3 to TRBJ2-7, with TRBD2 identical over 11 bases. Trimming took 7 bases from V and 5 from J; bases not matched to a gene: 16. The germline CDR1 and CDR2 sequences are MNHEY and SVGEGT. The CDR3 extends over 17 amino acids. This CDR3 reads CASNRPGLAEGPHEQYF. For the CDR3, the DNA is TGTGCCAGCAACAGACCGGGACTAGCGGAGGGCCCCCACGAGCAGTACTTC.

This clonotype has more than one count but fewer than ten. The J gene is TRBJ2-3, the V gene TRBV6-5, with 8 bases matching TRBD2. Germline V gives CDR1 MNHEY, CDR2 SVGAGI. Trimming cost V 2 bases and J 4 bases; bases outside gene matches: 8. This CDR3 region has 16 residues. The CDR3 DNA follows: TGTGCCAGCAGTTACCTTGGGGGACTAGAAGCAGATACGCAGTATTTT. Translated, it gives CASSYLGGLEADTQYF.

This clonotype has a count of ten or more. V usage is TRBV27 and J usage is TRBJ1-5; D perhaps matches TRBD1 (5 bases). The length of the CDR3 is 14 residues. Trimming removed 2 bases from V and 3 bases from J, with 8 bases in between. Germline V gene lookup returns CDR1 MNHEY and CDR2 SMNVEV (reference sequence). DNA of the CDR3: TGTGCCAGCAGTTTACAAGGGGACAATCAGCCCCAGCATTTT. Protein sequence: CASSLQGDNQPQHF.

The chain couples TRBV9 to TRBJ2-1, with no clear D. From germline, CDR1 is SGDLS and CDR2 YYNGEE. The CDR3 spans 16 residues. V shed 0 bases and J shed 4 bases, with 14 bases lying between them. For the CDR3, the DNA is TGTGCCAGCAGCGTAGGGGGTGTCTGGAGTTACAATGAGCAGTTCTTC. Its translation is CASSVGGVWSYNEQFF.

This clonotype was found a few times. The chain combines TRBV6-5 with TRBJ2-7; D is undetermined. Looked up from germline, CDR1 is MNHEY and CDR2 is SVGAGI. The CDR3 loop spans 15 amino acids. The V end lost 3 bases, the J end lost 2 bases, and 14 bases lay between the germline ends. The chain's CDR3 is CASSYGTQRPYEQYF. CDR3 DNA: TGTGCCAGCAGTTATGGAACTCAGCGACCCTACGAGCAGTACTTC.